These 25 T cell receptor beta chains came from one sample sequenced in a study of cytotoxic CD8 clonotypes in ibrutinib-treated CLL. Sequencing was performed with immunoSEQ multiplex PCR; in TCRdb, only in-frame clones are kept and a portion is missing. In the table there are 75,000 to 90,000 clones, less than 90% of which are singletons. Sequences were derived from PBMCs, sampled after 24 months of ibrutinib treatment. The receptors were sampled from a human donor with chronic lymphocytic leukemia.

The V and J genes are TRBV27 and TRBJ2-2; the match to TRBD1 covers 8 bases. The V gene end was trimmed by 6 bases and the J gene end by 2 bases; junction bases not matched to a gene: 5. The germline CDR1 and CDR2 sequences are MNHEY and SMNVEV (reference sequence). This CDR3 is 15 amino acids long. The CDR3 region is CASSRTGLNTGELFF. CDR3 coding DNA: TGTGCCAGCAGCCGGACAGGGCTAAACACCGGGGAGCTGTTTTTT.

The genes are TRBV4-2 and TRBJ2-4; D possibly corresponds to TRBD2 (5 bases). Germline assignment: CDR1 LGHNA and CDR2 YNFKEQ. Trimming took off 3 bases at V and 6 bases at J, with 12 bases between the two ends. The CDR3 sequence is 14 residues long. The CDR3 here is CASSQDGVSNIQYF. CDR3 sequence (DNA): TGTGCCAGCAGCCAGGACGGGGTTTCAAACATTCAGTACTTC.

CDR3 coding DNA: TGTGCCAGCAGTTACACCCAGGGTAGCCAGCCCCAGCATTTT. Protein product: CASSYTQGSQPQHF. J is TRBJ1-5 and V is TRBV6-5; D perhaps matches TRBD1 (5 bases). The CDR3 runs to 14 residues. Germline values: CDR1 MNHEY, CDR2 SVGAGI. Trimming took off 2 bases at V and 7 bases at J, with 12 bases between the two ends.

The sample holds one count of this clone. The V gene is TRBV10-2, the J gene TRBJ2-5; D unresolved. In germline, CDR1 is WSHSY, CDR2 SAAADI. This CDR3 has 11 residues. V shed 5 bases and J shed 5 bases, with 6 bases lying between them. CDR3 sequence: CASSLGETQYF. The CDR3 DNA is TGCGCCAGCAGTCTAGGGGAGACCCAGTACTTC.

The gene calls are TRBV2 and TRBJ2-5; D is unclear. CDR1 and CDR2 from the germline V gene are SNHLY and FYNNEI. Trimming stripped 1 base from V and 1 base from J, with 4 bases between. The CDR3 consists of 13 residues. CDR3: CASSEDIQETQYF. In DNA, the CDR3 is TGTGCCAGCAGTGAAGACATCCAAGAGACCCAGTACTTC.

This chain joins TRBV19 and TRBJ2-1, with 9 nucleotides matching TRBD2. J gave up 7 bases and V 7 bases, and 14 bases lay outside the gene matches. CDR1 and CDR2 from the germline V gene are LNHDA and SQIVND (reference sequence). This CDR3 has 16 amino acids. The CDR3 sequence: CASTPSGREGFNEQFF. DNA of the CDR3: TGTGCCAGTACCCCGAGCGGGCGGGAGGGCTTTAATGAGCAGTTCTTC.

The gene calls are TRBV5-5 and TRBJ2-7, with D uncertain. The CDR3 loop spans 14 amino acids. Looked up from germline, CDR1 is SGHKS and CDR2 is YYEKEE (reference sequence). V was shortened by 1 base and J by 4 bases, with 12 bases between the two germline ends. CDR3 DNA sequence: TGTGCCAGCAGCTTGCCAGGTATATTGTACGAGCAGTACTTC. Amino acid sequence: CASSLPGILYEQYF.

J is TRBJ2-1 and V is TRBV10-2, with D hard to call. Per the germline V gene, CDR1 is WSHSY and CDR2 is SAAADI. The CDR3 has 14 amino acids. Trimming left V 2 bases short and J 5 bases short, with 10 bases between. For the CDR3, the DNA is TGCGCCAGCAGTGAGATATTAGCCGACAATGAGCAGTTCTTC. This sequence encodes CASSEILADNEQFF.

The chain carries TRBV30 and TRBJ2-7; no reliable D call. This CDR3 comprises 12 residues. With 4 bases removed from V and 7 bases from J, the gap between germline ends came to 14 bases. Germline assignment: CDR1 GTSNPN and CDR2 SVGIG (reference sequence). The CDR3 is CAWMLGFGEQYF. The DNA of the CDR3 is TGTGCCTGGATGTTGGGGTTTGGGGAGCAGTACTTC. The complete variable domain, with remaining parts taken from reference TRBV30 and TRBJ2-7, reads SQTIHQWPATLVQPVGSPLSLECTVEGTSNPNLYWYRQAAGRGLQLLFYSVGIGQISSEVPQNLSASRPQDRQFILSSKKLLLSDSGFYLCAWMLGFGEQYFGPGTRLTVT.

The chain recombines TRBV19 with TRBJ1-2, with D possibly matching TRBD1 (6 bases). Trimming removed 7 bases from V and 3 bases from J, with 21 bases in between. Germline loops: CDR1 LNHDA, CDR2 SQIVND (reference sequence). The CDR3 runs 16 residues. CDR3 bases: TGTGCCAGTATCGGGGGGGCACAGGCGTTCGACTATGGCTACACCTTC. It translates to CASIGGAQAFDYGYTF.

The sample holds one count of this clone. This rearrangement joins TRBV6-6 to TRBJ2-7; 8 nucleotides agree with TRBD2. Germline assignment: CDR1 MNHNY and CDR2 SVGAGI (reference sequence). The CDR3 consists of 16 residues. Trimming removed 0 bases from V and 1 base from J; junction bases left unmatched: 5. CDR3 in amino acids: CASSYSFAGGSYEQYF. CDR3 coding DNA: TGTGCCAGCAGTTACTCGTTCGCGGGAGGATCCTACGAGCAGTACTTC.

The chain couples TRBV5-7 to TRBJ2-3; no clear D gene. TRBV5-7 carries the ORF label, with uncertain function. The CDR3 covers 12 residues. V was trimmed by 2 bases and J by 1 base, leaving 2 bases between them. DNA for the CDR3: TGTGCCAGCAGCTTCGGCACAGATACGCAGTATTTT. Its protein product is CASSFGTDTQYF.

CDR3 in DNA: TGTGCCAGCAGTAGGTGGGTCGGCTACGAGCAGTACTTC. Its protein is CASSRWVGYEQYF. The chain employs TRBV27 and TRBJ2-7; D is unclear. V gave up 5 bases and J gave up 3 bases, with 11 bases separating them. CDR1 MNHEY and CDR2 SMNVEV come from the germline V gene (reference sequence). This CDR3 is 13 amino acids long.

This clone was seen only once. DNA for the CDR3: TGTGCCAGCTCACTCGGGACAGGGGGCACAGATACGCAGTATTTT. Protein sequence: CASSLGTGGTDTQYF. The rearrangement links TRBV18 to TRBJ2-3, with 10 bases lining up with TRBD1. V dropped 4 bases and J dropped 1; count of bases not matched to a gene: 2. The germline gives CDR1 KGHSH, CDR2 LQKENI. The CDR3 extends over 15 amino acids.

The gene calls are TRBV6-6 and TRBJ2-7, with 8 bases matching TRBD2. The CDR3 length is 15 residues. In germline, CDR1 is MNHNY, CDR2 SVGAGI (reference sequence). The V and J ends lost 6 bases and 0 bases, in that order; junction bases with no gene match: 7. The CDR3 nucleotides are TGTGCCAGCAGAGTTAGCGGGACCAGCTCCTACGAGCAGTACTTC. It encodes CASRVSGTSSYEQYF.

This clone has a handful of counts. The chain combines TRBV2 with TRBJ1-5; TRBD1 agrees at 10 bases. V dropped 6 bases and J dropped 5; count of bases not matched to a gene: 7. The CDR3 covers 15 residues. The germline V gene has CDR1 SNHLY and CDR2 FYNNEI. CDR3 coding DNA: TGTGCCAGCAGAGAGGGACAGGGGTCACATCAGCCCCAGCATTTT. Encoded protein: CASREGQGSHQPQHF.

V is TRBV27 and J is TRBJ2-1, with a tentative D call TRBD1 (5 bases). CDR1 is MNHEY, CDR2 SMNVEV, per germline (reference sequence). The V end was cut by 3 bases, the J end by 6 bases, with 18 bases between. The CDR3 extends over 16 amino acids. The CDR3 DNA reads TGTGCCAGCAGTTTGGGGCCGGATAGGGGTATCAATGAGCAGTTCTTC. Translation: CASSLGPDRGINEQFF.

The chain couples TRBV6-5 to TRBJ1-1; D perhaps matches TRBD1 (6 bases). Trimming shortened V by 5 bases and J by 1 base, and 11 bases separated the two germline ends. CDR3 length equals 14 residues. Germline loops: CDR1 MNHEY, CDR2 SVGAGI. The CDR3 DNA follows: TGTGCCAGCAGTAAAGGACAGACGAACACTGAAGCTTTCTTT. Translated, it gives CASSKGQTNTEAFF.

V is TRBV28 and J is TRBJ1-5; TRBD1 matches at 7 bases. The junction had 12 bases not matched to a gene; V was cut back by 5 bases and J by 2 bases. Germline V CDR1 and CDR2: MDHEN, SYDVKM. CDR3 length equals 17 residues. CDR3 nucleotide sequence: TGTGCCAGCAGTCGAAGCCATATAACAGGGGGCAATCAGCCCCAGCATTTT. Translating gives CASSRSHITGGNQPQHF.

The chain joins TRBV7-9 to TRBJ2-3; TRBD1 is a possible D gene (6 bases). Germline CDR1 and CDR2: SEHNR and FQNEAQ (reference sequence). V was shortened by 8 bases and J by 2 bases, with 17 bases between the two germline ends. This CDR3 is 15 amino acids long. The CDR3 coding sequence is TGTGCCAGCGGCGTACAGGGAAGGTCCACAGATACGCAGTATTTT. Translated, it gives CASGVQGRSTDTQYF.

The genes are TRBV19 and TRBJ1-5; D not resolved. The germline V gene encodes CDR1 LNHDA and CDR2 SQIVND (reference sequence). Trimming took off 3 bases at V and 4 bases at J, with 13 bases between the two ends. The CDR3 consists of 15 residues. The CDR3 DNA reads as TGTGCCAGTAGTATCATGAGGGTACCAAATCAGCCCCAGCATTTT. Encoded protein: CASSIMRVPNQPQHF.

This rearrangement joins TRBV19 to TRBJ2-3, with 7 bases matching TRBD2. J lost 6 bases, V lost 5 bases, and 11 bases had no gene match. This CDR3 has 15 residues. Looked up from germline, CDR1 is LNHDA and CDR2 is SQIVND (reference sequence). The CDR3 protein is CASSLGTTFRDTQYF. The CDR3 nucleotides read TGTGCCAGTAGTCTAGGGACTACCTTTAGGGATACGCAGTATTTT. Full variable domain (missing parts from reference TRBV19 and TRBJ2-3): DGGITQSPKYLFRKEGQNVTLSCEQNLNHDAMYWYRQDPGQGLRLIYYSQIVNDFQKGDIAEGYSVSREKKESFPLTVTSAQKNPTAFYLCASSLGTTFRDTQYFGPGTRLTVL.

The chain joins TRBV6-1 to TRBJ2-4; 12 bases fit TRBD2. This CDR3 region has 15 residues. CDR1 is MNHNS, CDR2 SASEGT, per germline. With 5 bases clipped from V and 5 bases from J, the junction kept 4 bases outside the gene matches. The CDR3 nucleotides read TGTGCCAGCAGTAGACTAGCGGGAGACGAAAACATTCAGTACTTC. This translates into CASSRLAGDENIQYF.

The rearrangement joins TRBV5-5 to TRBJ1-5, with 7 bases aligning to TRBD1. Per germline, CDR1 SGHKS and CDR2 YYEKEE (reference sequence). V lost 4 bases, J lost 7 bases, and 11 bases stayed unmatched. This CDR3 spans 15 amino acids. CDR3 residues: CASSLRDSPGQPQHF. The CDR3, as DNA: TGTGCCAGCAGCCTGCGGGACAGTCCGGGACAGCCCCAGCATTTT. The complete variable domain, with remaining parts taken from reference TRBV5-5 and TRBJ1-5, reads DAGVTQSPTHLIKTRGQQVTLRCSPISGHKSVSWYQQVLGQGPQFIFQYYEKEERGRGNFPDRFSARQFPNYSSELNVNALLLGDSALYLCASSLRDSPGQPQHFGDGTRLSIL.

The chain joins TRBV5-6 to TRBJ1-3; D is perhaps TRBD1 (6 bases). CDR3 length: 15 amino acids. Trimming removed 0 bases from V and 7 bases from J, with 14 bases in between. Germline CDR1 SGHDT, CDR2 YYEEEE. The CDR3 DNA reads as TGTGCCAGCAGCTTGGGAGGGCCAGGGGTGAACACCATATATTTT. As protein: CASSLGGPGVNTIYF.